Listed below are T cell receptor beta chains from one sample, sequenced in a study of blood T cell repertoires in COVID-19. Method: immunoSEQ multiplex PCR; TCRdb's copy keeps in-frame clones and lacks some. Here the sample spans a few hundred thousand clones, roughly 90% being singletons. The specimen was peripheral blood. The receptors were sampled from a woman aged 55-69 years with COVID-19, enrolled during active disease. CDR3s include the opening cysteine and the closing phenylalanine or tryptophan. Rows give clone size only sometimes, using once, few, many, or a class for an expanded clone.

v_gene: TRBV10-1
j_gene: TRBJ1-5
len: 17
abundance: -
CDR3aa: CASRNGGGSSSNQPQHF

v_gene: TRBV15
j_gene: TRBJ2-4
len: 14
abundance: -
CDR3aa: CATAAGATKNIQYF

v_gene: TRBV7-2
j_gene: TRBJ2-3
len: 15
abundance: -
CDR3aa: CASSFRTGITDTQYF

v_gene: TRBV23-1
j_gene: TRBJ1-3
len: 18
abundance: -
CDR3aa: CASSQGKKGRGSGNTIYF

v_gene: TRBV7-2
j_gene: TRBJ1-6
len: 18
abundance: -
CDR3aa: CASSLGLQGAYYNSPLHF

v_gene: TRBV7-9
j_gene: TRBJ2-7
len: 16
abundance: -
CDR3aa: CASSPPILGQVYEQYF

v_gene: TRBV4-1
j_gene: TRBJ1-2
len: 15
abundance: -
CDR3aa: CASSQVNEGMDGYTF

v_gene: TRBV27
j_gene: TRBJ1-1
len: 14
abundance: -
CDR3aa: CASSLNPINTEAFF

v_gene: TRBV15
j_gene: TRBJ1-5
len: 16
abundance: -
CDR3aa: CATSRDWGRGDQPQHF

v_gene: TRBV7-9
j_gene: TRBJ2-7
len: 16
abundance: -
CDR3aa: CASSLVARGSSYEQYF

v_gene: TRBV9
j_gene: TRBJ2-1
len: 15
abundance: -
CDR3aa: CASSDGQGSYNEQFF

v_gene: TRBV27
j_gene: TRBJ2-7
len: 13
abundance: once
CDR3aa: CASSLSTAYEQYF

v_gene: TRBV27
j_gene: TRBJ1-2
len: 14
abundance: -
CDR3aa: CASSLLVGDYGYTF

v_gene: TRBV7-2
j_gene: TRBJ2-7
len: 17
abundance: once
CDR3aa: CASSLVLAGGRAHEQYF

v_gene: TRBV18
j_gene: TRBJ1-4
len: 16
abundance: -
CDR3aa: CASSSTTAGGNEKLFF

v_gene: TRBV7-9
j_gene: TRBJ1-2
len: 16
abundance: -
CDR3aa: CASSLGLCGGDYGYTF

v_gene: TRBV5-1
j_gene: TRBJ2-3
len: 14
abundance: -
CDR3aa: CASSSGGPPDTQYF

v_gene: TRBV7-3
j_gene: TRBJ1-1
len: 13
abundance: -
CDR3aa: CASSEQGDTEAFF

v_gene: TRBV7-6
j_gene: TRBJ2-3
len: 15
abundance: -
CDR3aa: CASSLRQGDMDTQYF

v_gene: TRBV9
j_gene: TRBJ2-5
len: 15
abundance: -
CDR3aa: CASSVAGGVWETQYF

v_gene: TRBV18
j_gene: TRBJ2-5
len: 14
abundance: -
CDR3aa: CASSPGGYQETQYF

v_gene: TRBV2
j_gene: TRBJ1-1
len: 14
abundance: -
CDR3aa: CASGVRVGNTEAFF

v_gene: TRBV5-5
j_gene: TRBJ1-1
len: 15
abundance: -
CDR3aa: CASSFPTGWNTEAFF

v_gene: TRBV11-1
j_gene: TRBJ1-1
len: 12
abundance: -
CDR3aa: CASSLMGGRAFF